This TCR beta chain was documented in a study of cytomegalovirus exposure and HLA in healthy donors (dated by TCRdb to 2017 to 2019). For the wider study: According to an earlier analysis of around 600 of the donors, 150 million to 200 million T cells yielded 120 million or so unique TCR beta sequences and about 300 Gb of sequence data. An early release that covered some 630 HLA-typed donors contained approximately 290 gigabases of sequencing data and roughly 84 million unique TCR sequences. Of the roughly 400 genotyped donors, approximately 82% fell in the genetic ancestry cluster associated with self-reported Caucasian donors. The study aimed to test whether signatures of past pathogen exposure could be identified by cataloging public T cell receptors. The study used immunosequencing to profile the T cell repertoires of approximately 650 subjects and linked those repertoires to cytomegalovirus serostatus. In addition to the first cohort of 650 to 750 subjects, a separate validation cohort of 130 or so different subjects was used. The study combined high-throughput TCR immunosequencing, statistical association of individual TCRs with disease status, and machine learning to predict cytomegalovirus infection status. A later analysis re-analyzed previously published TCR beta repertoires from about 600 donors and added high-resolution HLA genotyping to study TCR occurrence patterns. Rather than drawing on any new phenotypic data, the later analysis identified candidate immune exposures from TCR beta sequences and the way those sequences occurred across donors. In an earlier analysis of roughly 580 of the donors, high-throughput TCR beta sequencing was used to judge whether each TCR beta V gene segment behaved as functional or pseudogenic. Donor age, sex, ethnicity and CMV serostatus were compiled together with the repertoire data. Genome-wide SNP genotypes for about 55% of the roughly 670 donors were used in a later genetic analysis, which treated that subset as a discovery cohort. Every repertoire in the discovery cohort had been generated on one and the same sequencing platform. HLA typing included class I and class II loci at four-digit resolution. The number of donors typed differed by locus, with about 629-630 for A, B, C, DRB1 and DQB1, around 500 for DQA1, about 610 for DPA1, and 450 to 480 for DPB1. Roughly five DR-DQ haplotypes were handled as single units for association and clustering, since linkage in the cohort was strong. Among roughly 400 genotyped donors of the cohort, an average of approximately 200,000 unique TCR beta nucleotide sequences was sequenced per donor, of which about 18% were non-productive.

From cysteine to phenylalanine, the CDR3 is 13 amino acids long. Of the read, only the CDR3 DNA is kept; its 39 bases are in frame from base 1. V is reduced by 3 bases and J by 4 bases, leaving a spacing of 9 bases between them. Taken from the germline V gene, the CDR1 and CDR2 loops are ENHRY and SYGVKD. The cohort comprised some 700 healthy bone marrow donors. Cohort members were all nominally healthy when sampled, although unrecorded immune exposures were likely present. The donor tested CMV seropositive, placing the donor among the roughly 300 seropositive members of the cohort. Each donor provided a peripheral blood sample, and peripheral blood mononuclear cells were used for TCR beta sequencing. Genomic DNA extraction from the blood cell samples was performed with the Qiagen DNeasy Blood Extraction Kit. Libraries were prepared through the immunoSEQ multiplex PCR assay. The multiplex PCR relied on a mix of 60 forward primers for TCR Vbeta segments and 13 reverse primers for TCR Jbeta segments. Amplification of the CDR3 region of rearranged TCR beta genes was performed with a multiplex PCR assay on genomic DNA. On the Illumina HiSeq System, the amplified TCR beta libraries were sequenced as 87-base-pair reads. In the paper's pipeline: In a later analysis, some 80 million unique TCR beta chains were counted across the approximately 670 repertoires, and around 11 million of these chains were shared by at least two donors. To remove PCR and sequencing errors, raw reads were error-corrected and collapsed into unique sequences using a nearest-neighbor algorithm that merged closely related sequences. Alignment of CDR3 sequences to IMGT reference sequences was used to assign V, D and J gene segments. For a sequence to be retained, a match of at least six nucleotides to both a V gene segment and a J gene segment was required. A rearrangement counted as productive if the CDR3 had no stop codons and remained in frame with V and J, and every other rearrangement counted as non-productive. CDR3 was defined by IMGT convention, running from the second conserved V-encoded cysteine to the conserved J-encoded phenylalanine. In an earlier analysis of more than 550 of the donors, sequences lacking an unambiguous match to a single V gene segment were excluded. An earlier analysis of 500 to 600 of the donors classified V segments as functional when productive rearrangements were above 56.7% and as segregating when the standard deviation between donors was above 5%. A statistical classification framework was built for diagnosing cytomegalovirus status from the catalog of TCR beta chain sequences. In a later analysis, TCR nucleotide sequences were compared against IMGT/GENE-DB human TR gene sequences so that V and J genes could be assigned. Using the TCRdist pipeline, a later analysis assigned CDR3 sequences along with most-parsimonious VDJ recombination scenarios. In a later analysis, every TCR beta chain was defined by the combination of its CDR3 amino acid sequence and its V-gene family, and reads without a unique V-gene family were dropped. In a later analysis, 450 to 600 highly shared, low-generation-probability nucleotide sequences were removed to address suspected cross-contamination and a sequencing artifact. A later analysis calculated a clonal expansion index for each public chain from normalized within-repertoire ranks of inferred template counts. In a later analysis, generation probabilities were computed with a VDJ recombination model fitted to out-of-frame rearrangements, and the resulting probabilities were checked against IGoR. In a later analysis, hypergeometric tests were used to score TCR-TCR, TCR-HLA and TCR-CMV co-occurrence, with a repertoire-size bias correction applied to TCR pairs. To estimate false discovery rates, a later analysis permuted the HLA or CMV assignments 20 times. A later analysis grouped co-occurring TCRs with DBSCAN, adding TCRdist sequence similarity when clustering within HLA-allele-positive subsets. Co-occurrence clustering excluded repertoires with fewer than 30,000 or more than 120,000 public chains, plus five with anomalous nucleotide sharing. TCRdb mirrors the immuneACCESS table, restricted to in-frame sequences. Some clones are absent from its copies; in checked studies, under half trace to an unresolved V gene, and the reason for the others is unknown. V, J and clone size derive from that table, while D and trimming were established from the DNA sequence. Per the sample table, the count is 150,000 to 200,000 clones. In total, the top ten clones hold 0.7% to 0.8% of the sample.

Study-level results and caveats: According to a later analysis, TCR association rates differed among HLA loci, with DRB1 alleles showing the most associated TCRs and HLA-C alleles showing the fewest. Only TCR beta chains were sequenced in this cohort, and the absence of alpha or paired-chain data limited detectable features. A group of highly shared sequence variants was considered likely to be a technical artifact of the sequencing pipeline. V-gene and J-gene trimming of TCR beta chains was associated with a missense DCLRE1C variant in a later genetic analysis, and the association was replicated in an independent cohort. Most TCR sequences were observed very rarely across donors, whereas some public TCRs were present in many individuals. In an earlier analysis of over 550 of the donors, most TCR beta V segments were observed in productive rearrangements about 87% or about 30% of the time, broadly matching IMGT annotations. The classifier was reported to diagnose cytomegalovirus status with high specificity and sensitivity in both the original cohort and the validation cohort. Roughly uniform sequencing depth across donors was assumed in presence/absence analyses, although this assumption may not hold. When HLA alleles, especially DR and DQ, strongly co-occurred, attributing TCR associations to individual alleles was difficult. Three of the identified cytomegalovirus-associated TCR beta chains were confirmed in vitro to be specific for cytomegalovirus antigens. The authors suggested that the approach could potentially be generalized to other disease states and immunological phenotypes. Several of the top co-occurrence clusters appeared to be linked to parvovirus B19, influenza, CMV and Epstein-Barr virus, according to a later analysis. Immune exposure information for the cohort was limited to CMV serostatus. In the study, roughly 160 TCR beta chains were listed as associated with cytomegalovirus. Compared with the approximately 670-donor mean, donors in an Asian-associated ancestry cluster had fewer N-insertions in productive TCRs, according to a later genetic analysis. A later analysis associated about 16,000 TCR beta sequences with specific HLA alleles at a false discovery rate of 0.05. According to a later analysis, most CMV-associated TCR beta chains appeared to be HLA-restricted, and the HLA associations seemed to be driven largely by CMV exposure. Because some donors lacked HLA typing at each locus, the association tests relied only on the typed subset. Because the 87-base-pair reads could not distinguish some IMGT-functional V segments, including TRBV6-2 and TRBV6-3, those segments were excluded. A later analysis found that HLA-associated TCR beta chains were more clonally expanded and had lower generation probabilities than equally common non-associated chains. Because counts were too low, approximately 18 rarely observed V segments, including chromosome 9 orphons, were excluded from the earlier analysis of around 640 of the donors. Linkage disequilibrium might explain the correlated functional status among segregating V segments, but an unknown experimental factor could not be ruled out. A further reported finding was that TCR beta sequences accurately predicted the HLA-A and HLA-B alleles for most subjects in the first cohort.

Notes on this clone: No antigen is known for it.

The TCR was taken from a woman between 18 and 29 years old in good health and CMV-seropositive. Here the chain combines TRBV10-3 and TRBJ2-5; the best D guess is TRBD1, with 5 bases matching. The sequencing sample was made of PBMCs. CDR3 sequence: CAISDWQGETQYF. The bases are TGTGCCATCAGTGATTGGCAGGGAGAGACCCAGTACTTC.